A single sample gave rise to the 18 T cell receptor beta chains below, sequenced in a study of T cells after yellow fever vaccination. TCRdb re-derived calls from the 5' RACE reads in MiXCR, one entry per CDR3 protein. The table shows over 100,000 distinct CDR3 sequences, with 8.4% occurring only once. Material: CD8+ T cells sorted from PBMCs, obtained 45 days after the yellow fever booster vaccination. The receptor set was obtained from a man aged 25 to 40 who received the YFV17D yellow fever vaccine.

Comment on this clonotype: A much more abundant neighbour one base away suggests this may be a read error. The DNA for the CDR3 is TGTGCCAGCAGTCCTAGCGGAAACACCGAGGAGCTGTTTTTT. This codes for CASSPSGNTEELFF. The chain combines TRBV6-2 or TRBV6-3 with TRBJ2-2; 7 bases line up with TRBD2. The germline CDR1 and CDR2 sequences are MNHEY and SVGEGT. CDR3 length: 14 residues.

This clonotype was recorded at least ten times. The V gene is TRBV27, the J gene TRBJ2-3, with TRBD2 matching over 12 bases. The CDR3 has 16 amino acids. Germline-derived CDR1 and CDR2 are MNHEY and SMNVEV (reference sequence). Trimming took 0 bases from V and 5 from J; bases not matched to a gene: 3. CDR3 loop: CASSLSTSGSGDTQYF. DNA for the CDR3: TGTGCCAGCAGTTTATCGACTAGCGGGAGTGGAGATACGCAGTATTTT.

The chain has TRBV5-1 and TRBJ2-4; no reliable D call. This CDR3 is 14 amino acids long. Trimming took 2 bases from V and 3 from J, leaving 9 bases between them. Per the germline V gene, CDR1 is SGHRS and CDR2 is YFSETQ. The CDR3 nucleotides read TGCGCCAGCAGCTTAAACAGAAACAAAAACATTCAGTACTTC. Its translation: CASSLNRNKNIQYF.

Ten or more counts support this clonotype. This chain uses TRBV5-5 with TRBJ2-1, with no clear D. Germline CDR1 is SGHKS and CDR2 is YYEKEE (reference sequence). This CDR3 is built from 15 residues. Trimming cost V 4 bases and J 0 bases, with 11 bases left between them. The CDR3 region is CASSPPGTSYNEQFF. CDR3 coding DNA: TGTGCCAGCAGCCCCCCGGGCACCTCCTACAATGAGCAGTTCTTC. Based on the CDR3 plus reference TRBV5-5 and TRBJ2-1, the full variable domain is DAGVTQSPTHLIKTRGQQVTLRCSPISGHKSVSWYQQVLGQGPQFIFQYYEKEERGRGNFPDRFSARQFPNYSSELNVNALLLGDSALYLCASSPPGTSYNEQFFGPGTRLTVL.

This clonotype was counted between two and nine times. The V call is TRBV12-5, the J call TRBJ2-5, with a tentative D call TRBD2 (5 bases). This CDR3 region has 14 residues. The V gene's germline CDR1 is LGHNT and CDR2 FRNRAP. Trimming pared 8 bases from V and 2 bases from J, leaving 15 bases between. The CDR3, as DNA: TGTGCTAGTAGGGAGTTTGAGGGTCAAGAGACCCAGTACTTC. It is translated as CASREFEGQETQYF.

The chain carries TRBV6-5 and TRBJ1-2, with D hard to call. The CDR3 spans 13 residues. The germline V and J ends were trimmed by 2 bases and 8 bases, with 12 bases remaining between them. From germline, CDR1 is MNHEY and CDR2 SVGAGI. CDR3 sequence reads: CASSYGSGGGYTF. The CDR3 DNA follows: TGTGCCAGCAGTTACGGGAGTGGAGGGGGCTACACCTTC.

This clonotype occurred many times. CDR3 coding DNA: TGCGCCAGCAGCCAAGAACAAAGTCAGGGGGCTGGAAACACCATATATTTT. It encodes CASSQEQSQGAGNTIYF. The chain is built from TRBV4-3 and TRBJ1-3; 7 bases align to TRBD1. Germline V gene lookup returns CDR1 LGHNA and CDR2 YSLEER. V lost 0 bases, J lost 2 bases, and 7 bases stayed unmatched. The CDR3 covers 17 residues.

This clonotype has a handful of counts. The CDR3: CASSYGTGRDESRIQYF. CDR3 in DNA: TGTGCCAGCAGCTACGGGACAGGGCGGGATGAGAGCCGGATTCAGTACTTC. This chain joins TRBV7-2 and TRBJ2-4; 9 bases agree with TRBD1. The trim removed 4 bases at V and 10 bases at J, leaving 17 bases unmatched. Germline CDR1 is SGHTA and CDR2 is FQGNSA. This CDR3 is 17 amino acids long.

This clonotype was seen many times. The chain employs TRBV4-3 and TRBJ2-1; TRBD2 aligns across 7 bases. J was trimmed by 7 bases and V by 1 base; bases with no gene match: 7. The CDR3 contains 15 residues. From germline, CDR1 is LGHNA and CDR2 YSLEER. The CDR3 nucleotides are TGCGCCAGCAGCCAAGTTACGGGAGCGGGAAATGAGCAGTTCTTC. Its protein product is CASSQVTGAGNEQFF.

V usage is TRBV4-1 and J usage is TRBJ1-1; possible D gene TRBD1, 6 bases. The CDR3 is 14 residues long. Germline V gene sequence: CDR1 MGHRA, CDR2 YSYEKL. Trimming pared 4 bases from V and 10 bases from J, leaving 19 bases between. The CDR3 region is CASSPPGNQGRAFF. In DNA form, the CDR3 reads TGCGCCAGCAGCCCTCCCGGGAATCAGGGGAGAGCTTTCTTT.

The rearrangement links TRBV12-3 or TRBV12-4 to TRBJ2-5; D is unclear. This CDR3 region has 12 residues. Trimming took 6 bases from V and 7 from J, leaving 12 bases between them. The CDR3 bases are TGTGCCAGCAGCTTAAACGTTGGGACCCAGTACTTC. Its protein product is CASSLNVGTQYF.

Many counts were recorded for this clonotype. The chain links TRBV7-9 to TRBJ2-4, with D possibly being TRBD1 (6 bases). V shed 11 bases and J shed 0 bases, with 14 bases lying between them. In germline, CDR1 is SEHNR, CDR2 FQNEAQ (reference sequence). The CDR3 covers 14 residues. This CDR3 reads CAGVDSLAKNIQYF. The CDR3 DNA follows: TGTGCCGGAGTGGACAGTCTAGCCAAAAACATTCAGTACTTC. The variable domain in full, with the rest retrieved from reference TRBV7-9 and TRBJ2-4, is DTGVSQNPRHKITKRGQNVTFRCDPISEHNRLYWYRQTLGQGPEFLTYFQNEAQLEKSRLLSDRFSAERPKGSFSTLEIQRTEQGDSAMYLCAGVDSLAKNIQYFGAGTRLSVL.

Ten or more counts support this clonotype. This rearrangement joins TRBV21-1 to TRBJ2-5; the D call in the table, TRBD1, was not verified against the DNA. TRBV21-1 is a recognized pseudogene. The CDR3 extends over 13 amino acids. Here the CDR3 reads CASSARTEKSWDF. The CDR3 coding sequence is TGTGCCAGCAGCGCCCGGACAGAGAAGAGTTGGGACTTC.

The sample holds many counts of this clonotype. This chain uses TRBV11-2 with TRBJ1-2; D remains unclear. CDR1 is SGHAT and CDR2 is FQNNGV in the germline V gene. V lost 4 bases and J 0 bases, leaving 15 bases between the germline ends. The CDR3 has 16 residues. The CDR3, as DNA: TGTGCCAGCAGCTCCCTTGCGGGAAGAGCTAACTATGGCTACACCTTC. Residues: CASSSLAGRANYGYTF.

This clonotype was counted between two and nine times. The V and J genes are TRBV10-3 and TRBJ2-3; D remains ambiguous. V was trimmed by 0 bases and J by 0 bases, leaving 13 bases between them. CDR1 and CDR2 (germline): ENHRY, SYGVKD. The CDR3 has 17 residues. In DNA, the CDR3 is TGTGCCATCAGTGAGTCGATTTTGCAGACTAGCACAGATACGCAGTATTTT. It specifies CAISESILQTSTDTQYF.

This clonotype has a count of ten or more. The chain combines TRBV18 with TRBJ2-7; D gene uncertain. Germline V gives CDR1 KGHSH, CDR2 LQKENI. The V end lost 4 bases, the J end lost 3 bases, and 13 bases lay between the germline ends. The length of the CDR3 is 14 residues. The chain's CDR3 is CASSLAGDLYEQYF. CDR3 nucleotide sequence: TGTGCCAGCTCACTCGCTGGAGACCTCTACGAGCAGTACTTC.

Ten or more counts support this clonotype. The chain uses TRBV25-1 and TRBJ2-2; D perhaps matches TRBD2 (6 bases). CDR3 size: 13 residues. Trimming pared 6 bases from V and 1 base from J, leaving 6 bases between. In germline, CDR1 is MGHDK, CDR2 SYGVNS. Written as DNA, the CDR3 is TGTGCCAGCAGCGGGAGGAACACCGGGGAGCTGTTTTTT. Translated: CASSGRNTGELFF. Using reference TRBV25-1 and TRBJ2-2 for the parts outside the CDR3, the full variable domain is EADIYQTPRYLVIGTGKKITLECSQTMGHDKMYWYQQDPGMELHLIHYSYGVNSTEKGDLSSESTVSRIRTEHFPLTLESARPSHTSQYLCASSGRNTGELFFGEGSRLTVL.

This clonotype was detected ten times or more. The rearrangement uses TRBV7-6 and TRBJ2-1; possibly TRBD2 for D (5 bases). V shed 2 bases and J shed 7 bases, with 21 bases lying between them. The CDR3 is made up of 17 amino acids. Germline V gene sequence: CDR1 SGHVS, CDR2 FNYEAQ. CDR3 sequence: CASSLNARGPSPNEQFF. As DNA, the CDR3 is TGTGCCAGCAGCTTAAACGCGCGAGGGCCCTCTCCAAATGAGCAGTTCTTC.